These 5 T cell receptor beta chains were all obtained from the same sample, sequenced in a study of blood T cell repertoires in COVID-19. Measured with immunoSEQ multiplex PCR; TCRdb has only the in-frame clones, and not every one. The sample comprises over 200,000 clones, 91% of which are singletons, and 1.2% rests with the top ten. Sequenced sample: PBMCs or T cells enriched from blood (not recorded which). The source of these receptors is a human donor in a cohort exposed to, infected with or recovered from COVID-19 (not recorded which). The donor label of this sample is uncertain.

The chain uses TRBV2 and TRBJ2-1, with D tentatively TRBD1 (5 bases). This CDR3 is built from 13 residues. V gave up 6 bases and J gave up 3 bases, with 9 bases separating them. Germline V gene sequence: CDR1 SNHLY, CDR2 FYNNEI. DNA of the CDR3: TGTGCCAGCAGCATACAGGTCTACAATGAGCAGTTCTTC. This sequence encodes CASSIQVYNEQFF.

The chain links TRBV7-2 to TRBJ2-1; TRBD2 agrees at 8 bases. Germline values: CDR1 SGHTA, CDR2 FQGNSA. This CDR3 region has 15 residues. The V gene end was trimmed by 7 bases and the J gene end by 1 base; junction bases not matched to a gene: 6. CDR3 coding DNA: TGTGCCAGCACTAGGGCGGGGGGTTCCTACAATGAGCAGTTCTTC. This encodes CASTRAGGSYNEQFF. Supplemented by reference TRBV7-2 and TRBJ2-1, the full variable domain reads GAGVSQSPSNKVTEKGKDVELRCDPISGHTALYWYRQSLGQGLEFLIYFQGNSAPDKSGLPSDRFSAERTGGSVSTLTIQRTQQEDSAVYLCASTRAGGSYNEQFFGPGTRLTVL.

CDR3 sequence reads: CASSLSPGGNTEAFF. CDR3 DNA sequence: TGTGCCAGCAGTTTATCTCCAGGGGGGAACACTGAAGCTTTCTTT. The chain recombines TRBV27 with TRBJ1-1; 7 positions agree with TRBD1. The germline V gene encodes CDR1 MNHEY and CDR2 SMNVEV (reference sequence). The J segment lost 1 base and the V segment lost 0 bases, leaving 2 bases of the junction unmatched. The CDR3 runs to 15 residues.

The chain combines TRBV19 with TRBJ2-3, with unresolved D. The CDR3 is 15 residues long. V was cut by 3 bases and J by 2 bases, with 12 bases left in between. Germline CDR1 and CDR2: LNHDA and SQIVND (reference sequence). The CDR3 DNA reads as TGTGCCAGTAGTATCAGTTCCCCGAACACAGATACGCAGTATTTT. It codes for CASSISSPNTDTQYF. The variable domain in full, with the rest retrieved from reference TRBV19 and TRBJ2-3, is DGGITQSPKYLFRKEGQNVTLSCEQNLNHDAMYWYRQDPGQGLRLIYYSQIVNDFQKGDIAEGYSVSREKKESFPLTVTSAQKNPTAFYLCASSISSPNTDTQYFGPGTRLTVL.

The genes are TRBV10-3 and TRBJ1-6, with 10 nucleotides matching TRBD1. V trimming: 3 bases; J trimming: 7 bases; junction bases outside the gene matches: 6. Germline CDR1 is ENHRY and CDR2 is SYGVKD. The CDR3 extends over 16 amino acids. This CDR3 is CAISEGDRGRNSPLHF. CDR3 DNA sequence: TGTGCCATCAGTGAAGGGGACAGGGGTAGAAATTCACCCCTCCACTTT.